The 12 T cell receptor beta chains in this list originate from one sample, sequenced in a study of T cell changes during pregnancy in multiple sclerosis. TCRdb's copy holds only in-frame clones and misses some; the assay was immunoSEQ multiplex PCR. The sample lists 40,000 to 45,000 clones, around 93% occurring once. The source was CD4+ T cells from peripheral blood mononuclear cells, collected in the third trimester of pregnancy. The receptors derive from a female donor with multiple sclerosis, enrolled in a pregnancy study.

The chain couples TRBV18 to TRBJ2-7; tentatively, D is TRBD1 (6 bases). The CDR3 length is 15 residues. Trimming took off 6 bases at V and 1 base at J, with 16 bases between the two ends. Per the germline V gene, CDR1 is KGHSH and CDR2 is LQKENI. The CDR3 loop is CASSSGPRGSYEQYF. In DNA form, the CDR3 reads TGTGCCAGCTCCTCCGGGCCCAGGGGATCCTACGAGCAGTACTTC. Combining the CDR3 with reference TRBV18 and TRBJ2-7 gives the whole variable domain NAGVMQNPRHLVRRRGQEARLRCSPMKGHSHVYWYRQLPEEGLKFMVYLQKENIIDESGMPKERFSAEFPKEGPSILRIQQVVRGDSAAYFCASSSGPRGSYEQYFGPGTRLTVT.

The chain combines TRBV19 with TRBJ2-3; the match to TRBD2 covers 11 bases. Per germline, CDR1 LNHDA and CDR2 SQIVND (reference sequence). V was pared by 1 base and J by 1 base, with 1 base of the junction left unmatched. CDR3 length equals 16 residues. CDR3 bases: TGTGCCAGTAGTATAGGGGGACTAGCGGGCACAGATACGCAGTATTTT. It specifies CASSIGGLAGTDTQYF.

This chain joins TRBV6-5 and TRBJ2-5; D is perhaps TRBD2 (6 bases). The CDR3 runs to 15 residues. With 6 bases removed from V and 4 bases from J, the gap between germline ends came to 18 bases. The germline gives CDR1 MNHEY, CDR2 SVGAGI. The CDR3 DNA sequence: TGTGCCAGCAGACGCGCGGCAGCGGGCCGAGAGACCCAGTACTTC. Protein sequence: CASRRAAAGRETQYF.

CDR3 DNA sequence: TGCGCCAGCAGCCAGAGCGGGAGGGACTACAATGAGCAGTTCTTC. It translates to CASSQSGRDYNEQFF. The chain employs TRBV4-3 and TRBJ2-1; 10 bases agree with TRBD2. The CDR3 loop spans 15 amino acids. CDR1 LGHNA and CDR2 YSLEER come from the germline V gene. V was pared by 3 bases and J by 3 bases, with 2 bases of the junction left unmatched.

This clone was seen more than once but under ten times. The CDR3 spells CASSEPGTPYYGYTF. DNA for the CDR3: TGTGCCAGCAGTGAACCCGGGACACCCTACTATGGCTACACCTTC. V gene TRBV2 combines with J gene TRBJ1-2; D may be TRBD1 (6 bases). Germline V lookup: CDR1 SNHLY, CDR2 FYNNEI. V shed 2 bases and J shed 3 bases, with 13 bases lying between them. The length of the CDR3 is 15 residues.

This clone came up once. CDR3 sequence (DNA): TGTGCCAGCAGCCATGCTCCGGGAGGAGGGTACGAGCAGTACTTC. It yields the protein CASSHAPGGGYEQYF. The rearrangement uses TRBV7-2 and TRBJ2-7; 7 bases fit TRBD2. This CDR3 spans 15 amino acids. V gave up 5 bases and J gave up 4 bases; unmatched junction bases: 11. CDR1 and CDR2 (germline): SGHTA, FQGNSA.

The V gene is TRBV28, the J gene TRBJ1-2, with D unclear. The CDR3 covers 13 residues. Per germline, CDR1 MDHEN and CDR2 SYDVKM. V was trimmed by 8 bases and J by 7 bases, leaving 17 bases between them. CDR3 sequence (DNA): TGTGCCAGCCTTAGAAGAGGAGGCGCTGGCTACACCTTC. Translation: CASLRRGGAGYTF.

This clone was seen a single time. This chain links TRBV27 with TRBJ2-1; maybe TRBD1 (6 bases). V lost 4 bases to trimming and J lost 0 bases, with 13 bases between them. Germline CDR1 and CDR2: MNHEY and SMNVEV (reference sequence). CDR3 size: 16 residues. The CDR3 reads CASSSDSRFSYNEQFF. DNA of the CDR3: TGTGCCAGCAGTTCGGACAGTAGGTTCTCCTACAATGAGCAGTTCTTC.

The genes are TRBV11-2 and TRBJ1-1; 7 bases are shared with TRBD1. Germline CDR1 and CDR2: SGHAT and FQNNGV. This CDR3 is 17 amino acids long. J lost 7 bases, V lost 3 bases, and 17 bases had no gene match. CDR3 amino acids: CASSFSRGSYWGHEAFF. The CDR3 nucleotides read TGTGCCAGCAGCTTCTCCAGGGGGTCATACTGGGGGCATGAAGCTTTCTTT. The full variable domain, completed using reference TRBV11-2 and TRBJ1-1, is EAGVAQSPRYKIIEKRQSVAFWCNPISGHATLYWYQQILGQGPKLLIQFQNNGVVDDSQLPKDRFSAERLKGVDSTLKIQPAKLEDSAVYLCASSFSRGSYWGHEAFFGQGTRLTVV.

The chain links TRBV7-2 to TRBJ2-6; tentative D call: TRBD1 (6 bases). The CDR3 is 18 residues long. Germline-derived CDR1 and CDR2 are SGHTA and FQGNSA. V was pared by 7 bases and J by 4 bases, with 23 bases between. The CDR3 DNA follows: TGTGCCAGCACCCCACCGTGGGGGCAGGCATCCGGGGCCAACGTCCTGACTTTC. Translated: CASTPPWGQASGANVLTF.

V gene TRBV2 combines with J gene TRBJ1-5, with 8 nucleotides matching TRBD1. CDR3 length: 12 residues. J was trimmed by 7 bases and V by 4 bases; bases with no gene match: 0. Germline V gives CDR1 SNHLY, CDR2 FYNNEI. CDR3 sequence reads: CASSAGGQPQHF. The CDR3 DNA sequence: TGTGCCAGCAGTGCAGGGGGCCAGCCCCAGCATTTT.

This chain joins TRBV9 and TRBJ2-5; TRBD2 might be the D (6 bases). The germline V gene has CDR1 SGDLS and CDR2 YYNGEE. V was trimmed by 0 bases and J by 5 bases, leaving 14 bases between them. This CDR3 is 15 amino acids long. This chain's CDR3 is CASSVAGGTRETQYF. DNA of the CDR3: TGTGCCAGCAGCGTAGCTGGCGGGACTCGGGAGACCCAGTACTTC.